The next 16 T cell receptor beta chains were all read from a single sample in a study of CD8+ T cells in alopecia areata. Extracted RNA was reverse transcribed into cDNA, the sequencing template. Only in-frame clones appear in the TCRdb table, and some are missing; sequencing was by immunoSEQ multiplex PCR. The sample holds tens of thousands of clones, 44% seen once. The specimen was NKG2D-low CD8+ T cells sorted from blood. Receptor source: a human donor with alopecia areata.

The rearrangement links TRBV28 to TRBJ2-1; 8 bases are shared with TRBD2. Germline V gene sequence: CDR1 MDHEN, CDR2 SYDVKM. After removal of 5 bases from V and 0 bases from J, the junction contained 21 bases not matched to a gene. The CDR3 runs to 21 residues. CDR3 in amino acids: CASSPWASTSVQFYSYNEQFF. The CDR3, as DNA: TGTGCCAGCAGTCCTTGGGCCTCGACTAGCGTCCAGTTTTACTCCTACAATGAGCAGTTCTTC.

The chain has TRBV27 and TRBJ2-2, with a possible D match to TRBD2 (6 bases). V lost 6 bases, J lost 9 bases, and 23 bases lay in between. The CDR3 extends over 16 amino acids. Germline loops: CDR1 MNHEY, CDR2 SMNVEV (reference sequence). This CDR3 is CASSPRLRQGGWELFF. In nucleotides, the CDR3 is TGTGCCAGCAGCCCCCGGTTGCGGCAGGGAGGTTGGGAGCTGTTTTTT.

This chain joins TRBV15 and TRBJ2-7, with TRBD2 identical over 9 bases. Germline V lookup: CDR1 LNHNV, CDR2 YYDKDF (reference sequence). The CDR3 is 14 residues long. The ends lost 8 bases at V and 6 bases at J; junction bases unmatched: 11. The CDR3 reads CATGYMGGRGEQYF. DNA of the CDR3: TGTGCCACCGGATACATGGGCGGGAGGGGCGAGCAGTACTTC.

This clone was seen only once. The CDR3 coding sequence is TGTGCCAGCAGTGACTGGGAGCAGGTGAGCTCCTACAATGAGCAGTTCTTC. It translates to CASSDWEQVSSYNEQFF. V gene TRBV2 combines with J gene TRBJ2-1; maybe TRBD2 (5 bases). Between the trimmed V and J ends, which lost 3 bases and 0 bases, there was a span of 15 bases. The germline V gene has CDR1 SNHLY and CDR2 FYNNEI. The CDR3 is made up of 17 amino acids.

The chain joins TRBV27 to TRBJ2-5; the D gene is possibly TRBD2 (5 bases). CDR1 and CDR2 (germline): MNHEY, SMNVEV (reference sequence). This CDR3 comprises 15 residues. The V end lost 6 bases, the J end lost 5 bases, and 19 bases lay between the germline ends. The CDR3 nucleotides are TGTGCCAGCAGCCCGGCGAGCGGAGCCGGGGAGACCCAGTACTTC. This encodes CASSPASGAGETQYF.

This clone was detected a few times. This rearrangement joins TRBV6-4 to TRBJ2-3; 13 bases line up with TRBD2. Germline V CDR1 and CDR2: MRHNA, SNTAGT. The ends lost 4 bases at V and 5 bases at J; junction bases unmatched: 3. The CDR3 covers 15 residues. The CDR3 DNA reads as TGTGCCAGCAGTGGGACTAGCGGGGGTCAAGATACGCAGTATTTT. It yields the protein CASSGTSGGQDTQYF.

The chain joins TRBV6-5 to TRBJ1-1; no reliable D call. The CDR3 runs to 14 residues. CDR1 MNHEY and CDR2 SVGAGI come from the germline V gene. V lost 2 bases to trimming and J lost 2 bases, with 9 bases between them. The CDR3 DNA is TGTGCCAGCAGTTACGGAGAGTTCAACACTGAAGCTTTCTTT. Its protein is CASSYGEFNTEAFF.

The chain combines TRBV4-3 with TRBJ2-7; perhaps TRBD2 as D (6 bases). Germline V gene lookup returns CDR1 LGHNA and CDR2 YSLEER. The CDR3 is 15 amino acids. The germline V and J ends were trimmed by 0 bases and 3 bases, with 12 bases remaining between them. DNA for the CDR3: TGCGCCAGCAGCCAAGATTGGGGGGAAGGCTACGAGCAGTACTTC. Protein: CASSQDWGEGYEQYF.

The rearrangement uses TRBV2 and TRBJ2-7; D remains unclear. Germline V gene lookup returns CDR1 SNHLY and CDR2 FYNNEI. V lost 6 bases and J lost 2, with 2 bases in between. The CDR3 contains 10 residues. The CDR3, as DNA: TGTGCCAGCAGAGCCTACGAGCAGTACTTC. This sequence encodes CASRAYEQYF.

The chain has TRBV6-5 and TRBJ1-1; D gene unclear. The CDR3 runs 13 residues. The V gene's germline CDR1 is MNHEY and CDR2 SVGAGI. Trimming took 0 bases from V and 4 from J, leaving 6 bases between them. The CDR3 DNA sequence: TGTGCCAGCAGTTACTCCGGGGTCACTGAAGCTTTCTTT. It codes for CASSYSGVTEAFF.

The rearrangement links TRBV5-4 to TRBJ2-7; weak D call: TRBD1 (6 bases). V was trimmed by 2 bases and J by 6 bases, leaving 12 bases between them. CDR1 and CDR2 from the germline V gene are SGHNT and YYREEE (reference sequence). CDR3 length: 13 residues. In DNA, the CDR3 is TGTGCCAGCAGCTTCATGGGGGCGAGCGAGCAGTACTTC. It yields the protein CASSFMGASEQYF.

This rearrangement joins TRBV5-1 to TRBJ2-3; the match to TRBD1 covers 9 bases. V was clipped by 10 bases and J by 5 bases; unmatched bases: 11. The CDR3 is 14 residues long. Germline assignment: CDR1 SGHRS and CDR2 YFSETQ. CDR3 DNA sequence: TGCGCCTCCAGGACAGGGGAGATCGTAGATACGCAGTATTTT. Amino acids: CASRTGEIVDTQYF.

The chain is built from TRBV30 and TRBJ2-7, with TRBD2 matching 9 bases. The CDR3 is made up of 13 amino acids. Germline V lookup: CDR1 GTSNPN, CDR2 SVGIG (reference sequence). V was clipped by 5 bases and J by 5 bases; unmatched bases: 7. CDR3 DNA sequence: TGTGCCTGGCAACTAGCGGGTACGAACGAGCAGTACTTC. This gives the protein CAWQLAGTNEQYF. Full variable domain (missing parts from reference TRBV30 and TRBJ2-7): SQTIHQWPATLVQPVGSPLSLECTVEGTSNPNLYWYRQAAGRGLQLLFYSVGIGQISSEVPQNLSASRPQDRQFILSSKKLLLSDSGFYLCAWQLAGTNEQYFGPGTRLTVT.

This clone came up a few times. The chain employs TRBV19 and TRBJ1-5, with a tentative D call TRBD1 (5 bases). Germline loops: CDR1 LNHDA, CDR2 SQIVND (reference sequence). The CDR3 totals 11 residues. The germline V and J ends were trimmed by 3 bases and 14 bases, with 11 bases remaining between them. The DNA of the CDR3 is TGTGCCAGTAGTATCGGTGGGACCGAGCATTTT. Residues: CASSIGGTEHF. Full variable domain (outside the CDR3, taken from reference TRBV19 and TRBJ1-5): DGGITQSPKYLFRKEGQNVTLSCEQNLNHDAMYWYRQDPGQGLRLIYYSQIVNDFQKGDIAEGYSVSREKKESFPLTVTSAQKNPTAFYLCASSIGGTEHFGDGTRLSIL.

The chain combines TRBV20-1 with TRBJ2-5; D not certain. The end of the DNA fits TRBJ2-7 better, so the J call may be wrong. Germline CDR1 DFQATT, CDR2 SNEGSKA (reference sequence). The CDR3 is made up of 10 amino acids. This CDR3 reads CSAGKYEQYF. CDR3 DNA sequence: TGCAGTGCCGGCAAGTACGAGCAGTACTTC.

The chain carries TRBV7-9 and TRBJ2-5; 7 bases agree with TRBD1. The CDR3 runs to 14 residues. The V and J ends lost 5 bases and 3 bases, in that order; junction bases with no gene match: 6. Per the germline V gene, CDR1 is SEHNR and CDR2 is FQNEAQ (reference sequence). CDR3 coding DNA: TGTGCCAGCAGCCTCAGACAGGGCGAAGAGACCCAGTACTTC. It encodes CASSLRQGEETQYF.